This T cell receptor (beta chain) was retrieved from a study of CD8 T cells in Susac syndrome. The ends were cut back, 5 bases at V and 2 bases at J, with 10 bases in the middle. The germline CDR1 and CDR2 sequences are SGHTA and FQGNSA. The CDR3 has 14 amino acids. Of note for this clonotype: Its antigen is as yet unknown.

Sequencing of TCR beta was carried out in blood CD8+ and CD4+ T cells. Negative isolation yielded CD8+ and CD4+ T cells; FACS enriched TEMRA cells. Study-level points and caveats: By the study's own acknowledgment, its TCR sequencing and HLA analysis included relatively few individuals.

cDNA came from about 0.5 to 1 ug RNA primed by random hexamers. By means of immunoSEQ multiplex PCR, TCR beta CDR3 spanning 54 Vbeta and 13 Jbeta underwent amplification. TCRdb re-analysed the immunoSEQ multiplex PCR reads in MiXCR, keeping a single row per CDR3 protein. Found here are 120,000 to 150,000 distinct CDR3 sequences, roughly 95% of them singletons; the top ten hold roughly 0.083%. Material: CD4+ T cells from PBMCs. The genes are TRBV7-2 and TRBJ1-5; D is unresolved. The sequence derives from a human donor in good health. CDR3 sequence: CASSRSGGNQPQHF. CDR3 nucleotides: TGTGCCAGCAGCCGGAGCGGGGGCAATCAGCCCCAGCATTTT. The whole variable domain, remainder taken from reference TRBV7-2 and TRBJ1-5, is GAGVSQSPSNKVTEKGKDVELRCDPISGHTALYWYRQSLGQGLEFLIYFQGNSAPDKSGLPSDRFSAERTGGSVSTLTIQRTQQEDSAVYLCASSRSGGNQPQHFGDGTRLSIL.